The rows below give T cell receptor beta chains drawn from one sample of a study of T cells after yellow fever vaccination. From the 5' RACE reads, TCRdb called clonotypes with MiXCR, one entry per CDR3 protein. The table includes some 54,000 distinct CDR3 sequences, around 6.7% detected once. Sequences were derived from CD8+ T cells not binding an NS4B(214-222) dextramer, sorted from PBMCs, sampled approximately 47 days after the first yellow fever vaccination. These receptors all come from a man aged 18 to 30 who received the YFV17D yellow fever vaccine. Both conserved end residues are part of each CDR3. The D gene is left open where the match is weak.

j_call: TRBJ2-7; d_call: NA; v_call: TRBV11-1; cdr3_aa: CASSLGDSSYEQYF
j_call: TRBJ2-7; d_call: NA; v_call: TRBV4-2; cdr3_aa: CASSQDYVPYEQYF
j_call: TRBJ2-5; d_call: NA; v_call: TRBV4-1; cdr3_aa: CASSQDRKGKANHETQYF
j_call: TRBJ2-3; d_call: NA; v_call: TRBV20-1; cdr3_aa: CSASPYGQAPGLTTFPQYF
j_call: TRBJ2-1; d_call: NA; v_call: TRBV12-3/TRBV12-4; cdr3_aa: CASRTGYNEQFF
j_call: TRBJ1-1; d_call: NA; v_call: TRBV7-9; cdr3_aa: CASSLKSTEAFF
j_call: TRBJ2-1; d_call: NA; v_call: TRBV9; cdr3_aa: CASSVAGWDNEQFF
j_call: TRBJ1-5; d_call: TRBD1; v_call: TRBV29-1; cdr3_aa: CSAGGSARKTGGKCVGPQHF
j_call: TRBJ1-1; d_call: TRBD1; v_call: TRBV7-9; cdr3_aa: CASSLPRGRGTEAFF
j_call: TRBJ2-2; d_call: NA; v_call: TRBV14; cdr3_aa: CASSQYSFANTGELFF
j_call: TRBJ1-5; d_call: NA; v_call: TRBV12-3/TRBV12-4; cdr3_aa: CASSSEGYNQPQHF
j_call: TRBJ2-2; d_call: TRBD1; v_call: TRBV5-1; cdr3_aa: CASSLDRATGELFF
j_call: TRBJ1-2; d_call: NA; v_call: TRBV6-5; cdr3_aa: CASSHNHKGGQGYTF
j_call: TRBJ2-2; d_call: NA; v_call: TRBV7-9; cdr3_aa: CASSPLGTGELFF
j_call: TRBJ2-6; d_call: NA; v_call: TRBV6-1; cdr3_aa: CASSTRDGRGANVLTF
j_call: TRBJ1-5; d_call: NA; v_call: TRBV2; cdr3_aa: CASSNSQNSYSNQPQHF
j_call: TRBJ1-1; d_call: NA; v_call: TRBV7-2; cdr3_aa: CASSLIGGPGTEAFF
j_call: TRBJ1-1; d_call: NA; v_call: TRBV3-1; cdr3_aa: CASSQDTLYTEAFF
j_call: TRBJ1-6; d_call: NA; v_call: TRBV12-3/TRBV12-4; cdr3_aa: CASSYTLVSYNSPLHF
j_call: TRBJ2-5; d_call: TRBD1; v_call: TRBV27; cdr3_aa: CASSLGTGIQETQYF
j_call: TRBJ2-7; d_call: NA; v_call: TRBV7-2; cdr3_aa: CASSLGAGVSYEQYF
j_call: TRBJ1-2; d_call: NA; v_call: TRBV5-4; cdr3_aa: CASSFLGEPNYGYTF
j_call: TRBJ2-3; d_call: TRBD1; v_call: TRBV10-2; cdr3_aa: CASRQGLSTDTQYF
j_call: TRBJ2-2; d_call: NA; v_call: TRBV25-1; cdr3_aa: CASWGSGELFF
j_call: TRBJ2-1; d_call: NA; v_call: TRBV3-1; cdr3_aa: CASSHRSQRYNEQFF
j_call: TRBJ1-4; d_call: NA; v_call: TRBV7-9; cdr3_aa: CASSAKGEEKLFF
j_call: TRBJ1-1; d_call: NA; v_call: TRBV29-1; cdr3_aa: CSLAGLGQLNTEAFF
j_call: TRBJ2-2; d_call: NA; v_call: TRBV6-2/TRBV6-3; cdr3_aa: CASSYPPQTANTGELFF
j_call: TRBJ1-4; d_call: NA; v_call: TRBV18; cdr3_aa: CASSPPHMGRMEKLFF
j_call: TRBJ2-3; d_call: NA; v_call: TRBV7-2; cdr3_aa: CASSLVHREGIVAQYF
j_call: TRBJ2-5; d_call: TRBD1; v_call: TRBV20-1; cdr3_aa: CSARDPGTGGRGTQYF
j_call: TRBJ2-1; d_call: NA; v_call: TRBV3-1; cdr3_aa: CASSHTGIGYNEQFF
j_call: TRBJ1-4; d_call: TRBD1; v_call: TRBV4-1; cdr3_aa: CASSPPGQSNEKLFF
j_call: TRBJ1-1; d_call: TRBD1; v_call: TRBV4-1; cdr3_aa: CASSQGSDREEAFF
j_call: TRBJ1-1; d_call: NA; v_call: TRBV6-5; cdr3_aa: CASSYASTPTEAFF
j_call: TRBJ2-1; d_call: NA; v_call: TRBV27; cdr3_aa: CASSWGGLGGNEQFF
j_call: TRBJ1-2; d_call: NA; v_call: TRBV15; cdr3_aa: CATSPEGSYGYTF
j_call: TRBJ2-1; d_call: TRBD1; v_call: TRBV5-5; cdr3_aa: CASSGTGTAYNEQFF
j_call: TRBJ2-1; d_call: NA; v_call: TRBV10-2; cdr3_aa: CASSARLGRDNEQFF
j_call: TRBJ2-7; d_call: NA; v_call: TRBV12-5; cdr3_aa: CASVVGASYEQYF
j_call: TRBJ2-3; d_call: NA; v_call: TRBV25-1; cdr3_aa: CASSDSDTQYF
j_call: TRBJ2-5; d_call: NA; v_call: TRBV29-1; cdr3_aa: CSVEGGLRETQYF
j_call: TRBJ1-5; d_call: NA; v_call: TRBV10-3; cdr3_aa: CAISLGSNQPQHF
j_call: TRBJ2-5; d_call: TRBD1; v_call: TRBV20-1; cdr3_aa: CSARRGSNWETQYF
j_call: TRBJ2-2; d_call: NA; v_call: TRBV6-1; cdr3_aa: CATLTTANTGELFF
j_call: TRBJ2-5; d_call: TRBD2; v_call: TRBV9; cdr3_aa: CASSVLAGGLQETQYF
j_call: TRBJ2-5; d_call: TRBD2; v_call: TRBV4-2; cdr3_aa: CASSPKGRGERETQYF
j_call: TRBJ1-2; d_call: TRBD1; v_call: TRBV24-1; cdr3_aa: CATGPRRNLWDRGSPYGYTF
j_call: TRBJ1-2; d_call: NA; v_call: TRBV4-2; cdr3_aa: CASSQASYLNEYGYTF
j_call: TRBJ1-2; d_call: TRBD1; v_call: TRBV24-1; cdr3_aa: CATPNDREGYTF
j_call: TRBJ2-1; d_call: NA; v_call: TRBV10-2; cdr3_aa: CASSESEDGGNEQFF
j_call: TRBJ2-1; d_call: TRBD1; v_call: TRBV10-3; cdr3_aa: CAIAGTGSYNEQFF
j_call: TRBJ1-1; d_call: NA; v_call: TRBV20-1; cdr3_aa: CSARDRGYTEAFF